The T cell receptor beta chain under discussion was sequenced for a study of identical twins. TCRdb used MiXCR to reprocess the 5' RACE reads, holding one entry per CDR3 protein. The repertoire holds approximately 210,000 distinct CDR3 sequences, with over 5.5% as singletons. This sample also appeared in a second study, on T cells expressing NK-cell markers. From that report: Restricting sorting to alpha-beta TCR T cells was achieved in several experiments by an anti-gamma-delta TCR antibody.

The sample comprised CD8+ T cells sorted from blood. This receptor was identified in a woman in her late teens or twenties in good health.

The CDR3 nucleotides are TGTGCCAGCAGCTTATCAGTGTACCAAGAGACCCAGTACTTC. Translating it yields CASSLSVYQETQYF. The genes are TRBV7-9 and TRBJ2-5; D not certain. The germline V and J ends were trimmed by 2 bases and 0 bases, with 7 bases remaining between them. The CDR3 is 14 amino acids. CDR1 is SEHNR and CDR2 is FQNEAQ in the germline V gene (reference sequence). Combining the CDR3 with reference TRBV7-9 and TRBJ2-5 gives the whole variable domain DTGVSQNPRHKITKRGQNVTFRCDPISEHNRLYWYRQTLGQGPEFLTYFQNEAQLEKSRLLSDRFSAERPKGSFSTLEIQRTEQGDSAMYLCASSLSVYQETQYFGPGTRLLVL.